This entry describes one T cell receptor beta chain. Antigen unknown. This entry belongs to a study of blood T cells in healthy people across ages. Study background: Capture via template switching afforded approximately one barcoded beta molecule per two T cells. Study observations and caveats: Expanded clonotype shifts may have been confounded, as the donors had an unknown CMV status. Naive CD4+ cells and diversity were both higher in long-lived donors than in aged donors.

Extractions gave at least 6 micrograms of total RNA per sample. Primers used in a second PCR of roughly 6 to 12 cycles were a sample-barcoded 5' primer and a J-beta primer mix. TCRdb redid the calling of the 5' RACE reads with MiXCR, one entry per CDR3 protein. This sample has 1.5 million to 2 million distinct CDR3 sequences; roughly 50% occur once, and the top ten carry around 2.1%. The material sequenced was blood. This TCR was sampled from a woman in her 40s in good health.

CDR3 loop: CASSYEGTVRSPLHF. CDR3 DNA: TGTGCCAGCAGTTACGAAGGGACAGTGCGGTCACCCCTCCACTTT. The chain has TRBV6-5 and TRBJ1-6; 7 positions match TRBD1. From germline, CDR1 is MNHEY and CDR2 SVGAGI. Unmatched junction bases numbered 8, after V lost 2 bases and J lost 10 bases. This CDR3 contains 15 residues.